A single sample gave rise to the 10 T cell receptor beta chains below, sequenced in a study of T cell repertoires in cytomegalovirus infection. Via MiXCR, TCRdb re-called the reads, giving one row per CDR3 protein. The sample gives 600,000 to 800,000 distinct CDR3 sequences, approximately 25% of which show up once; around 8% is in the top ten. Material for sequencing was CD8+ T cells from PBMCs. The receptor set was obtained from a human donor in good health (CMV status not recorded). Some clones in this sample may be carry-over from other donors' samples.

This clonotype has at least ten counts. This chain uses TRBV7-2 with TRBJ1-2; a possible D gene is TRBD1 (5 bases). Trimming took 3 bases from V and 0 from J, leaving 14 bases between them. Germline values: CDR1 SGHTA, CDR2 FQGNSA. The CDR3 loop spans 16 amino acids. In DNA, the CDR3 is TGTGCCAGCAGCTTGCTGGGGGGGGTTACTAACTATGGCTACACCTTC. It is translated as CASSLLGGVTNYGYTF.

A few counts support this clonotype. At one of its ends the junction is not consistent with the germline gene, which may arise from a read error. The chain carries TRBV12-3 or TRBV12-4 and TRBJ2-2, with 9 bases lining up with TRBD2. This CDR3 is built from 20 residues. The CDR3 region has the DNA TGTGCCAGCAGCTTAGCGGGGGCCCTCCAAATCTACGCGAACACCGGGGAGCTGTTTTTT. Its protein product is CASSLAGALQIYANTGELFF.

This clonotype was observed a few times. This chain links TRBV2 with TRBJ2-3, with 10 bases fitting TRBD2. Germline loops: CDR1 SNHLY, CDR2 FYNNEI. The CDR3 contains 14 residues. V shed 7 bases and J 4 bases; nucleotides not matched to a gene: 5. CDR3 residues: CASIERGGPDTQYF. The CDR3 DNA reads as TGTGCCAGCATCGAGCGGGGGGGCCCAGATACGCAGTATTTT.

The V and J genes are TRBV29-1 and TRBJ2-2; D gene ambiguous. The germline CDR1 and CDR2 sequences are SQVTM and ANQGSEA. The CDR3 is made up of 13 amino acids. V lost 7 bases and J lost 2, with 11 bases in between. CDR3 residues: CSARSANTGELFF. CDR3 coding DNA: TGCAGCGCGAGATCAGCTAACACCGGGGAGCTGTTTTTT.

The chain links TRBV4-1 to TRBJ2-7; D uncertain. The germline gives CDR1 MGHRA, CDR2 YSYEKL. V gave up 0 bases and J gave up 1 base, with 7 bases separating them. CDR3 length equals 14 residues. This CDR3 reads CASSQDPQSYEQYF. The CDR3 DNA follows: TGCGCCAGCAGCCAAGACCCGCAGTCCTACGAGCAGTACTTC.

The gene calls are TRBV29-1 and TRBJ1-1; maybe TRBD1 (5 bases). Between the trimmed V and J ends, which lost 7 bases and 6 bases, there was a span of 18 bases. Germline CDR1 is SQVTM and CDR2 is ANQGSEA. The CDR3 covers 13 residues. The CDR3 DNA reads TGCAGCGCCCTTGGGGCCATGAGCGCTGAAGCTTTCTTT. Its protein is CSALGAMSAEAFF.

This clonotype was seen more than once but under ten times. CDR3 in amino acids: CASTRSPGTGNGYTF. CDR3 coding DNA: TGTGCCAGCACCAGAAGTCCCGGGACAGGGAACGGCTACACCTTC. The genes are TRBV6-1 and TRBJ1-2; 9 nucleotides match TRBD1. Germline trimming cut 7 bases from V and 8 bases from J; bases unmatched to any gene: 14. CDR3 size: 15 residues. Germline V gene lookup returns CDR1 MNHNS and CDR2 SASEGT.

V is TRBV20-1 and J is TRBJ1-2; D is uncertain. V dropped 0 bases and J dropped 7 bases, with 18 bases sitting between them. CDR3 length: 15 residues. Germline assignment: CDR1 DFQATT and CDR2 SNEGSKA (reference sequence). The CDR3 loop is CSARDKEGLLRGYTF. CDR3 DNA sequence: TGCAGTGCTAGAGATAAGGAAGGCCTGCTGCGTGGCTACACCTTC.

The V call is TRBV28, the J call TRBJ1-1, with D tentatively TRBD1 (5 bases). This CDR3 has 16 residues. Trimming took 4 bases from V and 6 from J, leaving 21 bases between them. Germline V CDR1 and CDR2: MDHEN, SYDVKM. The CDR3 nucleotides are TGTGCCAGCAGTTATCCCCGACGACAGTTAGAAGCTGAAGCTTTCTTT. Encoded protein: CASSYPRRQLEAEAFF.

The chain links TRBV20-1 to TRBJ2-7; 8 positions match TRBD1. Trimming at V came to 5 bases and at J to 3 bases, leaving 6 bases not matched to a gene. CDR1 is DFQATT, CDR2 SNEGSKA, per germline (reference sequence). This CDR3 is 13 amino acids long. CDR3 sequence reads: CSARITGGYEQYV. CDR3 nucleotide sequence: TGCAGTGCTCGTATTACAGGGGGCTACGAGCAGTACGTC.